This TCR beta chain was documented in a study of T cell responses to AZD1222 COVID-19 vaccine. Study-level findings and limits: Targets within unmutated variant regions were reportedly found for nearly half of spike-specific TCRs. Repertoire collection took place solely once the T cell response had peaked.

The CDR3 runs 15 residues. Germline CDR1 reads SSHAT; CDR2 reads FNYEAQ (reference sequence). As for this clone: Its antigen is not identified. One end of the junction does not line up with germline, which may come from a read error.

Using immunoSEQ multiplex PCR, the repertoire was profiled, and TCRdb retains in-frame clones only, with some absent. Of 130,000 to 150,000 clones listed, approximately 94% are singletons. The sample consisted of peripheral blood, taken on day 0 of AZD1222 vaccination. This chain uses TRBV7-7 with TRBJ2-2, with 9 bases fitting TRBD2. This sequence originates from an adult in good health. The CDR3: CASSLAAGGTGELFF. CDR3 in DNA: TGTGCTAGCAGCTTAGCAGCGGGAGGCACCGGGGAGCTGTTTTTT.